Presented here are 24 T cell receptor beta chains from one specimen sequenced in a study of T cell repertoires in cytomegalovirus infection. TCRdb called the reads again in MiXCR, with one record for every CDR3 protein. The sample lists more than 150,000 distinct CDR3 sequences, roughly 30% seen once, with about 28% in the top ten. The specimen sequenced was PBMCs. The receptor set was obtained from a human donor in good health (CMV status not recorded). Some clones in this sample may be carry-over from other donors' samples.

V usage is TRBV29-1 and J usage is TRBJ2-2, with D tentatively TRBD2 (6 bases). Germline V lookup: CDR1 SQVTM, CDR2 ANQGSEA. V was cut by 6 bases and J by 7 bases, with 18 bases left in between. The CDR3 runs to 14 residues. CDR3 coding DNA: TGCAGCGTCCCAGCGGCGGGGTTCGGCGGGGAGCTGTTTTTT. Translating gives CSVPAAGFGGELFF.

The chain uses TRBV6-2 or TRBV6-3 and TRBJ1-2; D is ambiguous. V shed 6 bases and J shed 9 bases, with 17 bases lying between them. Looked up from germline, CDR1 is MNHEY and CDR2 is SVGEGT. The CDR3 runs to 13 residues. The CDR3 nucleotides read TGTGCCAGCAGAGAGGGCCTCTCCCCCCGCTACACCTTC. It specifies CASREGLSPRYTF.

The V gene is TRBV19, the J gene TRBJ1-3, with TRBD1 matching 7 bases. V shed 5 bases, J shed 0 bases, and the junction held 4 bases outside the gene matches. CDR1 LNHDA and CDR2 SQIVND come from the germline V gene (reference sequence). The CDR3 length is 15 residues. The CDR3 spells CASSRDSFSGNTIYF. The CDR3 DNA sequence: TGTGCCAGTAGTCGGGACAGTTTCTCTGGAAACACCATATATTTT.

Remarks on this clonotype: This may arise from a read error, as a much more abundant clone is one base away. J is TRBJ1-2 and V is TRBV7-2; weak D call: TRBD1 (5 bases). Germline V CDR1 and CDR2: SGHTA, FQGNSA. This CDR3 is built from 15 residues. In DNA form, the CDR3 reads TGTGACAGCAGCTTCCCCGACAGACCCCTCTATGGCTACACCTTC. Translating it yields CDSSFPDRPLYGYTF.

V and J are TRBV15 and TRBJ2-4, with 7 bases that match TRBD1. V lost 2 bases and J lost 4; bases outside the gene matches: 5. This CDR3 has 15 amino acids. Germline values: CDR1 LNHNV, CDR2 YYDKDF (reference sequence). The CDR3 here is CATSRPGTDKNIQYF. In nucleotides, the CDR3 is TGTGCCACCAGCAGACCCGGGACAGATAAAAACATTCAGTACTTC.

The chain recombines TRBV19 with TRBJ2-3; D gene ambiguous. V was clipped by 5 bases and J by 6 bases, with 12 bases between them. CDR1 and CDR2 from the germline V gene are LNHDA and SQIVND (reference sequence). The CDR3 sequence is 13 residues long. The CDR3, as DNA: TGTGCCAGTAGTCCAAATGTGCGGGATACGCAGTATTTT. Protein product: CASSPNVRDTQYF. The full variable domain, with the rest looked up from reference TRBV19 and TRBJ2-3, is DGGITQSPKYLFRKEGQNVTLSCEQNLNHDAMYWYRQDPGQGLRLIYYSQIVNDFQKGDIAEGYSVSREKKESFPLTVTSAQKNPTAFYLCASSPNVRDTQYFGPGTRLTVL.

Ten or more counts support this clonotype. CDR3 in DNA: TGTGCCAGCGCCCATCGAACGGGGGGCGAGTCGGGCTACACCTTC. Its protein product is CASAHRTGGESGYTF. This chain joins TRBV6-1 and TRBJ1-2, with D perhaps matching TRBD1 (6 bases). The CDR3 covers 15 residues. V was cut by 8 bases and J by 8 bases, with 24 bases left in between. From germline, CDR1 is MNHNS and CDR2 SASEGT.

The chain employs TRBV5-6 and TRBJ1-1; 9 positions agree with TRBD1. The CDR3 is 17 amino acids. Looked up from germline, CDR1 is SGHDT and CDR2 is YYEEEE. V was clipped by 5 bases and J by 4 bases; unmatched bases: 15. CDR3 amino acids: CASSWGQGILGGTEAFF. The CDR3 bases are TGTGCCAGCAGTTGGGGACAGGGAATCCTTGGGGGCACTGAAGCTTTCTTT.

In this sample, this clonotype turned up a few times. The rearrangement joins TRBV7-2 to TRBJ1-4; D is uncertain. Germline values: CDR1 SGHTA, CDR2 FQGNSA. The CDR3 is 14 amino acids. Between the trimmed V and J ends, which lost 5 bases and 5 bases, there was a span of 12 bases. The CDR3 DNA is TGTGCCAGCAGCGGGCCGACGATGAATGAAAAACTGTTTTTT. Translating gives CASSGPTMNEKLFF.

This clonotype was found a few times. The rearrangement uses TRBV10-3 and TRBJ1-4; D perhaps matches TRBD1 (6 bases). Trimming pared 6 bases from V and 6 bases from J, leaving 14 bases between. CDR1 ENHRY and CDR2 SYGVKD come from the germline V gene. This CDR3 has 14 amino acids. CDR3: CAIRNREGDEKLFF. CDR3 nucleotide sequence: TGTGCCATCAGGAACAGGGAGGGGGATGAAAAACTGTTTTTT.

V and J are TRBV4-1 and TRBJ1-1; unclear D gene. Trimming removed 0 bases from V and 4 bases from J, with 6 bases in between. CDR1 MGHRA and CDR2 YSYEKL come from the germline V gene. The CDR3 consists of 13 residues. CDR3 loop: CASSQDQSTEAFF. For the CDR3, the DNA is TGCGCCAGCAGCCAAGATCAGAGCACTGAAGCTTTCTTT.

This clonotype was seen only a few times. V is TRBV7-2 and J is TRBJ2-5; possible D gene TRBD1, 6 bases. Trimming pared 6 bases from V and 4 bases from J, leaving 12 bases between. The CDR3 is 13 amino acids. Germline V gene lookup returns CDR1 SGHTA and CDR2 FQGNSA. The CDR3 nucleotides read TGTGCCAGCAGTTCGGACAGAGGAGAGACCCAGTACTTC. Encoded protein: CASSSDRGETQYF.

This clonotype was observed at least ten times. The genes are TRBV7-2 and TRBJ2-3; D ambiguous. Germline values: CDR1 SGHTA, CDR2 FQGNSA. Trimming removed 4 bases at V and 9 bases at J, with 14 bases between. This CDR3 is built from 13 residues. The CDR3 nucleotides read TGTGCCAGCAGCTCACTTCGATTATCGACGCAGTATTTT. The encoded protein is CASSSLRLSTQYF.

This clonotype was recorded a few times. The chain links TRBV12-3 or TRBV12-4 to TRBJ2-3; TRBD2 matches 9 bases. The CDR3 extends over 19 amino acids. The V segment lost 6 bases and the J segment 0 bases; nucleotides outside the gene matches: 16. DNA for the CDR3: TGTGCCAGCAGCCCTCTGACCCACGGACTAGCGAATAGCACAGATACGCAGTATTTT. Translating it yields CASSPLTHGLANSTDTQYF.

To note about this clonotype: At one end, the junction sequence differs from germline, possibly due to a read error. The J gene is TRBJ2-1, the V gene TRBV12-3 or TRBV12-4; perhaps TRBD2 as D (5 bases). The CDR3 has 14 amino acids. In DNA, the CDR3 is TGTCCCAGCAGTCAACCGGGATCTTACAATGAGCAGTTCTTC. Translating gives CPSSQPGSYNEQFF.

This clonotype was seen more than once but under ten times. The chain combines TRBV12-3 or TRBV12-4 with TRBJ1-1; a possible D gene is TRBD1 (5 bases). V dropped 0 bases and J dropped 5 bases, with 13 bases sitting between them. The CDR3 spans 15 residues. For the CDR3, the DNA is TGTGCCAGCAGTTTAGCTATAGGGGATATAACTGAAGCTTTCTTT. Translation: CASSLAIGDITEAFF.

V is TRBV11-2 and J is TRBJ2-7, with D possibly being TRBD1 or TRBD2 (5 bases each). Trimming removed 5 bases at V and 12 bases at J, with 23 bases between. From germline, CDR1 is SGHAT and CDR2 FQNNGV. CDR3 length: 14 amino acids. The CDR3 nucleotides read TGTGCCAGCAGCCCCTCCTTGGGGGTTCAAGGTCCGTACTTC. As protein: CASSPSLGVQGPYF.

The chain recombines TRBV6-2 or TRBV6-3 with TRBJ2-1; no reliable D call. The CDR3 consists of 14 residues. Germline-derived CDR1 and CDR2 are MNHEY and SVGEGT. The germline V and J ends were trimmed by 6 bases and 8 bases, with 17 bases remaining between them. CDR3 nucleotide sequence: TGTGCCAGCAGGTTCCGGGCACACATCGATGAGCAGTTCTTC. Translated, it gives CASRFRAHIDEQFF.

A word on this clonotype: One base away lies a much larger clone, so this may be a sequencing read error. It is likely a read error, because the conserved phenylalanine at the end of the CDR3 is missing. The V call is TRBV7-8, the J call TRBJ2-2, with a possible D match to TRBD2 (5 bases). The germline CDR1 and CDR2 sequences are SGHVS and FQNEAQ. Trimming cost V 5 bases and J 4 bases, with 14 bases left between them. CDR3 length: 15 amino acids. In DNA form, the CDR3 reads TGTGCCAGCAGCCCTCAAGGAGGACCCACCGGGGAGCTGTTTTCT. Amino acids: CASSPQGGPTGELFS.

The chain carries TRBV5-1 and TRBJ2-1; D is perhaps TRBD1 (6 bases). Trimming took off 4 bases at V and 7 bases at J, with 18 bases between the two ends. The CDR3 has 15 residues. Germline CDR1 is SGHRS and CDR2 is YFSETQ. The CDR3: CASSRPATGENEQFF. The CDR3 coding sequence is TGCGCCAGCAGCCGCCCTGCGACAGGTGAGAATGAGCAGTTCTTC.

This clonotype was seen a few times. One end of the junction varies from germline; a read error may be responsible. V and J are TRBV19 and TRBJ2-7, with 7 positions matching TRBD1. This CDR3 region has 14 residues. Germline lookup yields CDR1 LNHDA and CDR2 SQIVND (reference sequence). CDR3 nucleotide sequence: TGTGCCAGTAGCATAGGGACAGCCCCCTACGAGCAGTACTTC. Its protein product is CASSIGTAPYEQYF.

This clonotype was observed at least ten times. The chain joins TRBV12-3 or TRBV12-4 to TRBJ2-3; no clear D gene. This CDR3 is 15 amino acids long. The V and J ends lost 6 bases and 2 bases respectively, with 15 bases between them. The CDR3 sequence: CASSHSGFNTDTQYF. The DNA for the CDR3 is TGTGCCAGCAGCCATTCCGGGTTTAACACAGATACGCAGTATTTT.

This clonotype showed up just once. This rearrangement joins TRBV2 to TRBJ2-3; 10 nucleotides agree with TRBD2. From germline, CDR1 is SNHLY and CDR2 FYNNEI. V shed 5 bases and J 4 bases; nucleotides not matched to a gene: 6. There are 15 residues in the CDR3. CDR3: CASSKEGTSADTQYF. DNA of the CDR3: TGTGCCAGCAGTAAGGAAGGGACTAGCGCAGATACGCAGTATTTT.

Only a few counts were recorded for this clonotype. V gene TRBV11-2 combines with J gene TRBJ2-7; D is undetermined. Germline lookup yields CDR1 SGHAT and CDR2 FQNNGV. Trimming took 5 bases from V and 4 from J, leaving 9 bases between them. This CDR3 is 12 amino acids long. The CDR3 protein is CASSPRSYEQYF. The CDR3 nucleotides are TGTGCCAGCAGCCCTCGGTCGTACGAGCAGTACTTC.